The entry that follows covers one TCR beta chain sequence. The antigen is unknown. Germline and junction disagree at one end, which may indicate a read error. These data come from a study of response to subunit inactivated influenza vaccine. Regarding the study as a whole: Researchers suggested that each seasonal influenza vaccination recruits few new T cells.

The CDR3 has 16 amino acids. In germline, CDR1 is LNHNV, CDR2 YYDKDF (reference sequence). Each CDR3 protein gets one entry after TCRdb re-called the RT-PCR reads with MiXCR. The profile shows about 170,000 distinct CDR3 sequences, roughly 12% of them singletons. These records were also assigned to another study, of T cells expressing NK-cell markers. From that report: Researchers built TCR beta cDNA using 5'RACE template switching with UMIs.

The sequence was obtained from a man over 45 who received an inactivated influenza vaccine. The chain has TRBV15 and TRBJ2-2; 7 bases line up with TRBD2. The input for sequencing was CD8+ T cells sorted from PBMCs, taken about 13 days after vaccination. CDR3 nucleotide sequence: TGTGCCACCAGCAGAGATCGGGGAGGGGTAACCGGGGACCTGTTTTTT. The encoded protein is CATSRDRGGVTGDLFF.